The rows below give T cell receptor beta chains drawn from one sample of a study of cytomegalovirus exposure and HLA in healthy donors. Using immunoSEQ multiplex PCR, the repertoire was profiled, and TCRdb retains in-frame clones only, with some absent. The sample shows fewer than 100,000 clones, 55% to 80% of them seen only once. The material sequenced was PBMCs. These receptors originate from a female donor in good health and CMV-seronegative. The CDR3 runs from the conserved cysteine through the conserved F or W. D genes are given only for firm matches. Only some rows state a clone size, as once, few, many or a class for expanded clones.

DNA,CDR3,size,J,D,V
TGTGCCAGCAGTTACTCGGGCTTGGACAGGGGCTCCTACAATGAGCAGTTCTTC,CASSYSGLDRGSYNEQFF,-,TRBJ2-1,TRBD1,TRBV6-8
TGTGCCAGCAGCAAAGGGACTAGCGGGAAAGGTGAGCAGTTCTTC,CASSKGTSGKGEQFF,few,TRBJ2-1,TRBD2,TRBV13
TGTGCCAGCAGCTTAGCGAGAAATAACCCTTCCTTCGGTGAAGCTTTCTTT,CASSLARNNPSFGEAFF,medium-sized,TRBJ1-1,-,TRBV7-9
TGTGCCTGGAGATCAATGGGCTTTCTGGAGCAGTTCTTC,CAWRSMGFLEQFF,-,TRBJ2-1,-,TRBV30
TGTGCCATCAGTGAGGGGAGAGAGGGGGCCTATCTAAACACTGAAGCTTTCTTT,CAISEGREGAYLNTEAFF,few,TRBJ1-1,TRBD1,TRBV10-3
TGCAGCGCAAATGGGGGGTATGGCTACACCTTC,CSANGGYGYTF,-,TRBJ1-2,-,TRBV29-1
TGTGCCAGCAGCTGGGGCGGGATGGAGCAGTACTTC,CASSWGGMEQYF,-,TRBJ2-7,-,TRBV5-6
TGTGCCAGCAGGAAGAGACAGGCAAACTACGAGCAGTACTTC,CASRKRQANYEQYF,once,TRBJ2-7,-,TRBV28
TGTGCCAGCAGCTCCCCGCTACAGGGTGTCTCTGGAAACACCATATATTTT,CASSSPLQGVSGNTIYF,once,TRBJ1-3,-,TRBV7-9
TGCGCCAGCAGCTGGGGGCCCTCCCTTTACAATCAGCCCCAGCATTTT,CASSWGPSLYNQPQHF,-,TRBJ1-5,-,TRBV4-1
TGTGCCAGCAGCTTAAGCGGGGGGGCGATCGAGCAGTACTTC,CASSLSGGAIEQYF,-,TRBJ2-7,TRBD2,TRBV7-9
TGTGCCAGCAGTTTAAAGGGGATCGGGACAGGGGCGATACATGGAAACACCATATATTTT,CASSLKGIGTGAIHGNTIYF,-,TRBJ1-3,TRBD1,TRBV27